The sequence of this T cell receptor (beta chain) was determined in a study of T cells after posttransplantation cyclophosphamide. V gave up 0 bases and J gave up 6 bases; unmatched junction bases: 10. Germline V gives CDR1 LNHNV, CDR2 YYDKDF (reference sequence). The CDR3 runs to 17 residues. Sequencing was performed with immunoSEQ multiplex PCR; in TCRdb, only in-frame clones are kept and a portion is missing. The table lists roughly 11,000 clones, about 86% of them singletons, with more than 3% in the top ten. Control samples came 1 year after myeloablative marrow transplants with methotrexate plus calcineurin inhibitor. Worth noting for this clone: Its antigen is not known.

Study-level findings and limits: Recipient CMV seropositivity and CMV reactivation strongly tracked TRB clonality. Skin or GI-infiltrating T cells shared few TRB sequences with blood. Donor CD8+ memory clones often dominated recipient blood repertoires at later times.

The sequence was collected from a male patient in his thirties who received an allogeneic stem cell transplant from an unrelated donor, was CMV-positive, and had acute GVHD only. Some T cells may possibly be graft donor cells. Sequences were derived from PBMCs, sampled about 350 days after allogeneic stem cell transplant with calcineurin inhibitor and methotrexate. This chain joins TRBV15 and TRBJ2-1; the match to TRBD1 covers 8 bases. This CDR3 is CATSRDPGQGIFNEQFF. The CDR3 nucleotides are TGTGCCACCAGCAGAGATCCTGGACAGGGCATCTTCAATGAGCAGTTCTTC.